This T cell receptor beta chain comes out of a study of shared clonotypes between healthy human individuals. Study findings and constraints: Sharing of clonotypes among donors was expected to vary with sequencing depth.

V shed 2 bases, J shed 1 base, and the junction held 2 bases outside the gene matches. The CDR3 length is 15 residues. Germline-derived CDR1 and CDR2 are MNHEY and SMNVEV (reference sequence). Selected positively for CCR7 and CD45RO-negative, naive CD8 cells excluded terminally differentiated effector memory CD45RA+ cells. Generated by immunoSEQ multiplex PCR, the TCRdb table keeps only in-frame clones and is missing some. Of about 2 million clones listed, around 96% are singletons. Of note for this clone: Its matching antigen is unknown. Within the sample, other DNA sequences also encode this same CDR3.

The source material was naive CD8+ T cells sorted from blood. This TCR derives from a young man in good health. The rearrangement joins TRBV27 to TRBJ2-1; TRBD1 aligns across 7 bases. The CDR3 sequence: CASSLRGPSYNEQFF. CDR3 in DNA: TGTGCCAGCAGTTTAAGGGGGCCTTCCTACAATGAGCAGTTCTTC.